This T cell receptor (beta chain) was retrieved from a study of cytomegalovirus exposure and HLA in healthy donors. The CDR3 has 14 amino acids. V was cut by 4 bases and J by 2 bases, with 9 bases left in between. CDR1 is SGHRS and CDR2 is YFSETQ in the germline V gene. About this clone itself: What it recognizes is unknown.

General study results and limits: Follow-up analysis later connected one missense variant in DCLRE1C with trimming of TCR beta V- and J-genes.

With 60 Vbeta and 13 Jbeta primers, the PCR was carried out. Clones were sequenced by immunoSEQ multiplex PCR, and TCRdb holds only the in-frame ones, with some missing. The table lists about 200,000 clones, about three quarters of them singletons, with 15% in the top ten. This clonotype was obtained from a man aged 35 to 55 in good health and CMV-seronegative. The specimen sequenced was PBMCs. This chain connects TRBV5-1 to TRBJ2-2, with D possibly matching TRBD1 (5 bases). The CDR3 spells CASSVGDNTGELFF. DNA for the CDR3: TGCGCCAGCAGCGTAGGGGATAACACCGGGGAGCTGTTTTTT.